Listed below are T cell receptor beta chains from one sample, sequenced in a study of OX40 agonist ivuxolimab in advanced cancers. Sequencing was performed with immunoSEQ multiplex PCR; in TCRdb, only in-frame clones are kept and a portion is missing. The sample carries about 82,000 clones, roughly nine tenths recorded once. Here the sequenced sample was CD4+ or CD8+ T cells sorted from blood, taken in a trial of the OX40 agonist ivuxolimab. Receptors were obtained from an adult with an advanced solid tumor such as melanoma, head and neck, liver or kidney cancer. Each CDR3 is given with its conserved first and last residue. A D gene is named only where the DNA matches it firmly. Clone size appears in some rows only: once, few, many, or a class for an expanded clone.

TRBV18	.	TRBJ2-5	.	CASSPPFLETQYF	TGTGCCAGCTCACCACCGTTTTTAGAGACCCAGTACTTC
TRBV4-1	once	TRBJ2-1	.	CASSRTFGVYNEQFF	TGCGCCAGCAGCAGAACGTTCGGGGTTTACAATGAGCAGTTCTTC
TRBV2	once	TRBJ2-2	.	CASSDPRFTGELFF	TGTGCCAGCAGTGATCCCCGCTTCACCGGGGAGCTGTTTTTT
TRBV5-1	.	TRBJ2-2	.	CASSLDGPVRTGELFF	TGCGCCAGCAGCTTGGACGGGCCCGTCCGAACCGGGGAGCTGTTTTTT
TRBV7-8	.	TRBJ2-1	.	CASSLGGDQQFF	TGTGCCAGCAGCCTAGGGGGAGATCAGCAGTTCTTC
TRBV9	.	TRBJ2-5	TRBD2	CASSVVGGETQYF	TGTGCCAGCAGCGTAGTCGGGGGGGAGACCCAGTACTTC
TRBV5-4	.	TRBJ2-3	.	CASSLGLLRSGDTQYF	TGTGCCAGCAGCTTGGGCCTTCTCCGGTCTGGAGATACGCAGTATTTT
TRBV5-5	.	TRBJ2-1	TRBD2	CASSPNQTSGRGVVRNEQFF	TGTGCCAGCAGCCCGAACCAAACTAGCGGGAGAGGAGTGGTTAGGAATGAGCAGTTCTTC
TRBV4-2	.	TRBJ2-2	.	CASSQATTGSGLRNTGELFF	TGTGCCAGCAGCCAGGCCACCACGGGGAGTGGGCTACGAAACACCGGGGAGCTGTTTTTT
TRBV4-3	.	TRBJ1-5	TRBD1	CASSQYTGGGPQHF	TGCGCCAGCAGCCAGTACACAGGGGGCGGGCCCCAGCATTTT
TRBV6-5	.	TRBJ2-5	.	CASSRVIQETQYF	TGTGCCAGCAGCCGGGTCATACAAGAGACCCAGTACTTC
TRBV5-4	few	TRBJ1-2	.	CASSANGGYTF	TGTGCCAGCAGCGCCAACGGGGGCTACACCTTC
TRBV10-2	.	TRBJ2-3	.	CASSDQRRTPTDTQYF	TGCGCCAGCAGTGACCAGCGGAGGACCCCCACAGATACGCAGTATTTT
TRBV20-1	once	TRBJ1-2	.	CSTWDIDGYTF	TGCAGTACCTGGGACATCGATGGCTACACCTTC
TRBV5-1	.	TRBJ1-1	TRBD1	CASSLEGQLNTEAFF	TGCGCCAGCAGCTTGGAGGGACAGTTGAACACTGAAGCTTTCTTT
TRBV5-1	.	TRBJ2-1	.	CASSQDLEQFF	TGCGCCAGCAGCCAAGACTTGGAGCAGTTCTTC